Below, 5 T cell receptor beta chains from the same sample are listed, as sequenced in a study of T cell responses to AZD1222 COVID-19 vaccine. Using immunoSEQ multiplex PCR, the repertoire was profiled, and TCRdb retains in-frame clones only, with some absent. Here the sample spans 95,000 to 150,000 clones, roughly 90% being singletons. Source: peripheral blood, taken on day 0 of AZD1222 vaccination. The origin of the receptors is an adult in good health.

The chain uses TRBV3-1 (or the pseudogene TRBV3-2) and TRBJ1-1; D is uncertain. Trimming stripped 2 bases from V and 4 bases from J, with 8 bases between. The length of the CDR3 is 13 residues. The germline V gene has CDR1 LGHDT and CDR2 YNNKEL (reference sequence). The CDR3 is CASSQRAFTEAFF. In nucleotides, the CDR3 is TGTGCCAGCAGCCAACGGGCCTTCACTGAAGCTTTCTTT.

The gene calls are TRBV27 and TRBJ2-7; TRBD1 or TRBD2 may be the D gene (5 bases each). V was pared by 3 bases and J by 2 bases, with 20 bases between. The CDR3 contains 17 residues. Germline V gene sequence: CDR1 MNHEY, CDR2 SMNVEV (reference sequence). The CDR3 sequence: CASSFRFGQGVPYEQYF. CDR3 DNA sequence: TGTGCCAGCAGTTTCCGCTTCGGGCAGGGAGTACCCTACGAGCAGTACTTC.

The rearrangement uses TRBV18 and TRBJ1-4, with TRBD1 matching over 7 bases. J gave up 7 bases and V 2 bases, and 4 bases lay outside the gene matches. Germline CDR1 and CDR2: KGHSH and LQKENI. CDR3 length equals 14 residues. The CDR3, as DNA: TGTGCCAGCTCACCAGGGACAGTCGGTGAAAAACTGTTTTTT. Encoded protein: CASSPGTVGEKLFF.

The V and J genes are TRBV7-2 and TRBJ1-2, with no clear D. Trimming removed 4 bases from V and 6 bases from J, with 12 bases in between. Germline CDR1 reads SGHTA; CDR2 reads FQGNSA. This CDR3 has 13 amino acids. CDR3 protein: CASSSYPTDGYTF. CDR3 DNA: TGTGCCAGCAGCTCCTACCCTACGGATGGCTACACCTTC. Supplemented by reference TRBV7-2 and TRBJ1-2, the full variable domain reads GAGVSQSPSNKVTEKGKDVELRCDPISGHTALYWYRQSLGQGLEFLIYFQGNSAPDKSGLPSDRFSAERTGGSVSTLTIQRTQQEDSAVYLCASSSYPTDGYTFGSGTRLTVV.

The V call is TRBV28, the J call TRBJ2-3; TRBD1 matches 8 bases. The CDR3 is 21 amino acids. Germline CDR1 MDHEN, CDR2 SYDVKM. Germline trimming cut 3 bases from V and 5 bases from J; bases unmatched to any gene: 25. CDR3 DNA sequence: TGTGCCAGCAGTTTGAGGCACCCGGGACAGGTTAAGACGATTCCGGGAGATACGCAGTATTTT. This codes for CASSLRHPGQVKTIPGDTQYF.